The rows below give T cell receptor beta chains drawn from one sample of a study of blood T cell repertoires in COVID-19. TCRdb's copy holds only in-frame clones and misses some; the assay was immunoSEQ multiplex PCR. The sample consists of about 150,000 clones, 80% to 90% of them appearing once. Sequenced material: peripheral blood. The receptors come from a man aged 65 to 79 with acute or convalescent COVID-19. Each CDR3 is given without its conserved first and last residue.

v_gene	j_gene	CDR3aa
TRBV28	TRBJ1-3	ASSLFPAGQGARVAGNTIY
TRBV28	TRBJ2-7	ASTTGGVYEQY
TRBV2	TRBJ2-7	ASKLAGGTYEQY
TRBV6-6	TRBJ2-3	ASSSLREGRTDTQY
TRBV6-5	TRBJ2-1	ASTGTSGRTEQF
TRBV28	TRBJ1-6	ASSLGDRDLSPLH
TRBV7-3	TRBJ1-6	ASSLDSLNSPLH
TRBV15	TRBJ2-7	ATSSLGLAGPYEQY
TRBV15	TRBJ2-3	ATSRQGVDTQY
TRBV2	TRBJ2-3	ASSPTSGDTDTQY
TRBV6-5	TRBJ2-1	ASSYSSSSYNEQF
TRBV19	TRBJ2-6	ASSTGPTAGANVLT
TRBV28	TRBJ2-4	ASSSRGMFQY
TRBV6-5	TRBJ2-1	ASSPDGTSGSEQF
TRBV5-1	TRBJ2-7	ASSLGGTYEQY
TRBV5-4	TRBJ2-1	ASSAQPSGFSYNEQF